Presented here are 10 T cell receptor beta chains from one specimen sequenced in a study of blood T cell repertoires in COVID-19. This table comes from immunoSEQ multiplex PCR, and its TCRdb copy is limited to in-frame clones, with some not included. The sample includes tens of thousands of clones, roughly 78% seen only once; the top ten take 15% to 20%. Source material: peripheral blood. The receptors derive from a woman aged 80 or older with acute or convalescent COVID-19.

V is TRBV7-9 and J is TRBJ1-4; TRBD1 agrees at 8 bases. Germline V lookup: CDR1 SEHNR, CDR2 FQNEAQ (reference sequence). The CDR3 loop spans 15 amino acids. V gave up 5 bases and J gave up 8 bases; unmatched junction bases: 10. The CDR3 spells CASSASGQVNEKLFF. Written as DNA, the CDR3 is TGTGCCAGCAGCGCCTCGGGACAGGTTAACGAAAAACTGTTTTTT.

The chain carries TRBV6-2 or TRBV6-3 and TRBJ2-4; D might be TRBD2 (6 bases). Germline V gives CDR1 MNHEY, CDR2 SVGEGT. The CDR3 extends over 15 amino acids. Trimming cost V 4 bases and J 0 bases, with 10 bases left between them. CDR3 residues: CASSWGLIAKNIQYF. DNA for the CDR3: TGTGCCAGCAGTTGGGGACTCATAGCCAAAAACATTCAGTACTTC.

The V call is TRBV9, the J call TRBJ2-1, with TRBD2 matching over 8 bases. The length of the CDR3 is 19 residues. The V gene's germline CDR1 is SGDLS and CDR2 YYNGEE. The trim removed 0 bases at V and 0 bases at J, leaving 11 bases unmatched. The CDR3 loop reads CASSVAGLAGPISYNEQFF. CDR3 nucleotide sequence: TGTGCCAGCAGCGTAGCTGGGCTAGCGGGCCCAATCTCCTACAATGAGCAGTTCTTC.

The rearrangement joins TRBV13 to TRBJ2-5; 9 bases match TRBD1. The CDR3 sequence is 15 residues long. The V segment lost 1 base and the J segment 5 bases; nucleotides outside the gene matches: 5. In germline, CDR1 is PRHDT, CDR2 FYEKMQ (reference sequence). CDR3 residues: CASSLDSDRGETQYF. DNA for the CDR3: TGTGCCAGCAGCTTAGATAGTGACAGGGGGGAGACCCAGTACTTC.

This rearrangement joins TRBV24-1 to TRBJ2-5; 12 nucleotides align to TRBD1. Germline V gene sequence: CDR1 KGHDR, CDR2 SFDVKD. This CDR3 has 16 residues. The J segment lost 3 bases and the V segment lost 1 base, leaving 2 bases of the junction unmatched. The CDR3 is CATSDFGTGGEETQYF. The CDR3 DNA reads TGTGCCACCAGTGATTTCGGGACAGGGGGCGAAGAGACCCAGTACTTC.

This clone was counted only a few times. The gene calls are TRBV5-1 and TRBJ2-7, with a weak D call TRBD2 (6 bases). Trimming took off 1 base at V and 0 bases at J, with 17 bases between the two ends. Germline-derived CDR1 and CDR2 are SGHRS and YFSETQ. The length of the CDR3 is 17 residues. CDR3 bases: TGCGCCAGCAGCTTGATTGGGTGGAGGGAGGCCTCCTACGAGCAGTACTTC. Its translation: CASSLIGWREASYEQYF.

The chain carries TRBV4-2 and TRBJ1-4, with unresolved D. The CDR3 contains 17 residues. Trimming cost V 4 bases and J 5 bases, with 20 bases left between them. Germline values: CDR1 LGHNA, CDR2 YNFKEQ. The CDR3 DNA is TGTGCCAGCAGCCCCGGGGTGGGTGTTGGAGGGAATGAAAAACTGTTTTTT. The encoded protein is CASSPGVGVGGNEKLFF.

The gene calls are TRBV29-1 and TRBJ2-1, with 9 bases that match TRBD2. After removal of 3 bases from V and 7 bases from J, the junction contained 4 bases not matched to a gene. This CDR3 has 13 amino acids. CDR1 is SQVTM and CDR2 is ANQGSEA in the germline V gene. The CDR3, as DNA: TGCAGCGTTGAGCGGGGGGGCAGGAATGAGCAGTTCTTC. Amino acids: CSVERGGRNEQFF.

The V gene is TRBV18, the J gene TRBJ1-1; D might be TRBD1 (5 bases). The CDR3 is made up of 15 amino acids. Trimming stripped 4 bases from V and 1 base from J, with 13 bases between. Germline loops: CDR1 KGHSH, CDR2 LQKENI. CDR3 amino acids: CASSLAGPSNTEAFF. Written as DNA, the CDR3 is TGTGCCAGCTCACTGGCGGGACCCTCGAACACTGAAGCTTTCTTT.

The gene calls are TRBV27 and TRBJ1-6; no reliable D call. The V end was cut by 1 base, the J end by 5 bases, with 6 bases between. This CDR3 comprises 14 residues. Germline-derived CDR1 and CDR2 are MNHEY and SMNVEV (reference sequence). CDR3 DNA: TGTGCCAGCAGTTTATTTGAGGATAATTCACCCCTCCACTTT. This gives the protein CASSLFEDNSPLHF.